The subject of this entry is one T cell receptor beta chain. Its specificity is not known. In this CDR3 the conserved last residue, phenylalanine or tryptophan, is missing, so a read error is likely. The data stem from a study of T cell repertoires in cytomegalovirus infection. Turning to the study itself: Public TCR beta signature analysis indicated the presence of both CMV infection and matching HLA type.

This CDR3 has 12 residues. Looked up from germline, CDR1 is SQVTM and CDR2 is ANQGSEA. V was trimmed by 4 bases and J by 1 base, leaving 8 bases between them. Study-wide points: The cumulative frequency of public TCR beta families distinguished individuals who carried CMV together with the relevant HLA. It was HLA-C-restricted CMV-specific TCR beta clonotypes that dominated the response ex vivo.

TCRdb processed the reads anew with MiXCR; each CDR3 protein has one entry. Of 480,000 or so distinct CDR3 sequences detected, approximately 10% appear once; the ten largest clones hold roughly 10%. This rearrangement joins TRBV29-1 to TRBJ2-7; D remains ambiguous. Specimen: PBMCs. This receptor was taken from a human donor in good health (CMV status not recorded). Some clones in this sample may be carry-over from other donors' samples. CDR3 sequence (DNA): TGCAGCGTTGTGGACGGTTCCTACGAGCAGTACTCC. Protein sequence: CSVVDGSYEQYS.